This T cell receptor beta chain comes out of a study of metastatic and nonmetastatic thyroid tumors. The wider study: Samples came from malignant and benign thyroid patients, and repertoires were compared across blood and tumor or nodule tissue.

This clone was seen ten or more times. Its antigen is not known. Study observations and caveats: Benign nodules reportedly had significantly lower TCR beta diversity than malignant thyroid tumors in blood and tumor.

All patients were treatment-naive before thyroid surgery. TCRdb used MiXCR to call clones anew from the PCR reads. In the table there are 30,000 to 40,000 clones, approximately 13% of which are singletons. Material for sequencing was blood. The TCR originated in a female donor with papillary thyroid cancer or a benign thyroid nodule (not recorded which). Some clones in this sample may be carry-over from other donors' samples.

CDR3 region: CAWRGHKGSGADTQYF. DNA of the CDR3: TGTGCCTGGAGGGGCCACAAAGGGAGTGGAGCAGATACGCAGTATTTT. The chain combines TRBV30 with TRBJ2-3; a weak D match, TRBD2 (5 bases). This CDR3 has 16 residues. Trimming took off 3 bases at V and 4 bases at J, with 20 bases between the two ends. Per the germline V gene, CDR1 is GTSNPN and CDR2 is SVGIG (reference sequence).